The rows below give T cell receptor beta chains drawn from one sample of a study of cytomegalovirus exposure and HLA in healthy donors. Assay used: immunoSEQ multiplex PCR; TCRdb lists only in-frame clones, some missing. The sample has some 250,000 clones, 81% seen once. Sequenced: PBMCs. The receptors derive from a woman aged 55-70 years in good health and CMV-seropositive. Both conserved end residues are part of each CDR3. Each record gives: clone size, D gene, V gene, J gene, CDR3 protein, CDR3 DNA. A D gene is named only where the DNA matches it firmly. Some rows have no size entry. The others give once, few or many, or a class for an expanded clone.

>-|-|TRBV2|TRBJ2-1
CASTPTGYEQFF
TGTGCCAGCACCCCGACCGGGTATGAGCAGTTCTTC
>-|-|TRBV6-1|TRBJ2-3
CASSQGGSTDTQYF
TGTGCCAGCAGCCAAGGAGGGAGCACAGATACGCAGTATTTT
>few|TRBD2|TRBV6-5|TRBJ2-1
CASSYGLAGYNEQFF
TGTGCCAGCAGTTATGGCCTAGCGGGTTACAATGAGCAGTTCTTC
>-|TRBD1|TRBV18|TRBJ1-1
CASSTGQGGTEAFF
TGTGCCAGCTCAACGGGACAGGGAGGAACTGAAGCTTTCTTT
>-|TRBD1|TRBV28|TRBJ2-7
CASSPTGQGAYEQYF
TGTGCCAGCAGCCCCACGGGACAGGGGGCCTACGAGCAGTACTTC
>-|TRBD1|TRBV7-9|TRBJ2-4
CASSLLRQGGIQYF
TGTGCCAGCAGCCTTCTTCGACAGGGTGGCATTCAGTACTTC
>-|-|TRBV5-4|TRBJ1-2
CASSLEVRGGYTF
TGTGCCAGCAGCTTGGAGGTTAGGGGGGGCTACACCTTC
>-|-|TRBV6-1|TRBJ2-1
CASGRTVSQFF
TGTGCCAGCGGAAGGACAGTATCGCAGTTCTTC
>once|TRBD1|TRBV7-7|TRBJ2-1
CASSPGQGSYNEQFF
TGTGCCAGCAGCCCGGGACAGGGGTCCTACAATGAGCAGTTCTTC
>-|-|TRBV5-4|TRBJ2-7
CASGNNYEQYF
TGTGCTTCCGGGAACAACTACGAGCAGTACTTC
>-|-|TRBV29-1|TRBJ2-3
CSGWGGGSTDTQYF
TGCAGCGGCTGGGGTGGCGGGAGCACAGATACGCAGTATTTT
>-|-|TRBV7-9|TRBJ1-5
CASSFGQGHNQPQHF
TGTGCCAGCAGCTTTGGGCAGGGCCACAATCAGCCCCAGCATTTT